This is a list of T cell receptor beta chains from one sample in a study of neurological immune-mediated disorders. TCRdb re-analysed the 5' RACE reads in MiXCR, keeping a single row per CDR3 protein. Of 60,000 to 85,000 distinct CDR3 sequences listed, around 4.8% are singletons. Sequencing was performed on PBMCs. The receptors shown here come from a woman aged 70-85 years with multiple sclerosis. Each CDR3 is given without its conserved first and last residue. Only some rows state a clone size, as once, few, many or a class for expanded clones.

j_call: TRBJ1-1
clone_size: many
v_call: TRBV29-1
cdr3_aa: SVGEGATEAF

j_call: TRBJ2-3
clone_size: many
v_call: TRBV20-1
cdr3_aa: SARDSKVVDTQY

j_call: TRBJ2-5
clone_size: many
v_call: TRBV7-2
cdr3_aa: ASSIQGGRMETQY

j_call: TRBJ1-1
clone_size: many
v_call: TRBV12-3/TRBV12-4
cdr3_aa: ASSFRGTTEAF

j_call: TRBJ1-5
clone_size: many
v_call: TRBV7-2
cdr3_aa: ASSPHPTDPGNQPQH

j_call: TRBJ2-7
clone_size: many
v_call: TRBV3-1
cdr3_aa: ASSQDGGYWQY

j_call: TRBJ1-2
clone_size: .
v_call: TRBV20-1
cdr3_aa: SARDPPRGNYGYT

j_call: TRBJ2-7
clone_size: many
v_call: TRBV4-3
cdr3_aa: ASSQEASISYEQY

j_call: TRBJ1-6
clone_size: many
v_call: TRBV9
cdr3_aa: ASSVRDSYSPLH

j_call: TRBJ2-3
clone_size: many
v_call: TRBV20-1
cdr3_aa: SASGSGTDTQY

j_call: TRBJ2-1
clone_size: many
v_call: TRBV20-1
cdr3_aa: SARDLTSGKYNEQF

j_call: TRBJ2-6
clone_size: many
v_call: TRBV15
cdr3_aa: ATSRGPEVANVLT

j_call: TRBJ2-3
clone_size: many
v_call: TRBV18
cdr3_aa: ASSPPSSSDTQY

j_call: TRBJ1-3
clone_size: many
v_call: TRBV20-1
cdr3_aa: SADSTGSGNTIY

j_call: TRBJ1-1
clone_size: many
v_call: TRBV5-1
cdr3_aa: ASSLTGIAEAF

j_call: TRBJ1-5
clone_size: many
v_call: TRBV5-5
cdr3_aa: ASSLSGNNQPQH

j_call: TRBJ2-1
clone_size: .
v_call: TRBV2
cdr3_aa: ASTPGGLAGSYNEQF

j_call: TRBJ1-1
clone_size: many
v_call: TRBV5-1
cdr3_aa: ASSFSQNTEAF

j_call: TRBJ2-7
clone_size: many
v_call: TRBV4-3
cdr3_aa: ASSQDDQGWYEQY

j_call: TRBJ2-5
clone_size: many
v_call: TRBV7-2
cdr3_aa: ASSQGLAASGTQY

j_call: TRBJ1-1
clone_size: many
v_call: TRBV6-6
cdr3_aa: ASRGNTEAF

j_call: TRBJ2-3
clone_size: many
v_call: TRBV7-2
cdr3_aa: ASSLASDTQY

j_call: TRBJ2-5
clone_size: many
v_call: TRBV6-2/TRBV6-3
cdr3_aa: ASTNGMTQY

j_call: TRBJ1-2
clone_size: many
v_call: TRBV9
cdr3_aa: ASSVGEFYGYT

j_call: TRBJ1-1
clone_size: many
v_call: TRBV5-1
cdr3_aa: ASRVGPEAF

j_call: TRBJ2-7
clone_size: many
v_call: TRBV29-1
cdr3_aa: SVVTSGRHEQY

j_call: TRBJ2-3
clone_size: many
v_call: TRBV20-1
cdr3_aa: SARTSGTHTQY

j_call: TRBJ2-5
clone_size: many
v_call: TRBV7-2
cdr3_aa: ASSLGLQETQY

j_call: TRBJ2-7
clone_size: many
v_call: TRBV20-1
cdr3_aa: SARGPQGRPYEQY

j_call: TRBJ1-2
clone_size: .
v_call: TRBV11-2
cdr3_aa: ASSERQRGYGYT

j_call: TRBJ1-6
clone_size: few
v_call: TRBV7-9
cdr3_aa: ASSPQALSYNSPLH

j_call: TRBJ1-5
clone_size: many
v_call: TRBV10-3
cdr3_aa: AISERGTENQPQH

j_call: TRBJ2-4
clone_size: many
v_call: TRBV12-3/TRBV12-4
cdr3_aa: ASSRQGIAKNIQY

j_call: TRBJ2-7
clone_size: .
v_call: TRBV4-1
cdr3_aa: ASSQDTGRYEQY

j_call: TRBJ2-1
clone_size: many
v_call: TRBV7-3
cdr3_aa: ASSLRGGDEQF

j_call: TRBJ1-2
clone_size: many
v_call: TRBV25-1
cdr3_aa: ASSEEGRYYGYT

j_call: TRBJ1-1
clone_size: many
v_call: TRBV12-3/TRBV12-4
cdr3_aa: ASSRQGYTEAF

j_call: TRBJ2-7
clone_size: few
v_call: TRBV20-1
cdr3_aa: SARSGLAGSYEQY

j_call: TRBJ2-2
clone_size: many
v_call: TRBV5-5
cdr3_aa: ASSNTGGAFGGELF

j_call: TRBJ2-6
clone_size: few
v_call: TRBV7-3
cdr3_aa: ASSSVVSGANVLT

j_call: TRBJ1-2
clone_size: .
v_call: TRBV7-2
cdr3_aa: ASSWIPGQGPYGYT

j_call: TRBJ2-2
clone_size: many
v_call: TRBV29-1
cdr3_aa: SVAALGELF

j_call: TRBJ2-7
clone_size: .
v_call: TRBV5-1
cdr3_aa: ASTSNTGLPYEQY

j_call: TRBJ2-6
clone_size: few
v_call: TRBV29-1
cdr3_aa: SVSSGANVLT

j_call: TRBJ2-3
clone_size: many
v_call: TRBV3-1
cdr3_aa: ASSHTDRGTQY

j_call: TRBJ1-2
clone_size: many
v_call: TRBV7-2
cdr3_aa: ASSLKGTVSSRGYT

j_call: TRBJ2-7
clone_size: .
v_call: TRBV12-3/TRBV12-4
cdr3_aa: ASSGLVRHEQY

j_call: TRBJ2-1
clone_size: many
v_call: TRBV12-3/TRBV12-4
cdr3_aa: ASSFEASSYNEQF

j_call: TRBJ1-5
clone_size: many
v_call: TRBV6-5
cdr3_aa: ASRPAGTANQPQH

j_call: TRBJ2-2
clone_size: many
v_call: TRBV5-1
cdr3_aa: ASSLVSGANTGELF

j_call: TRBJ2-7
clone_size: .
v_call: TRBV20-1
cdr3_aa: SARDLAGGPSPEQY

j_call: TRBJ1-1
clone_size: many
v_call: TRBV3-1
cdr3_aa: ASSQGPRPGIEAF

j_call: TRBJ2-1
clone_size: many
v_call: TRBV20-1
cdr3_aa: SAPVTSGRNNEQF

j_call: TRBJ2-1
clone_size: few
v_call: TRBV5-1
cdr3_aa: ASRIYNEQF

j_call: TRBJ2-6
clone_size: many
v_call: TRBV7-2
cdr3_aa: ASSLGPSSGANVLT

j_call: TRBJ2-1
clone_size: many
v_call: TRBV15
cdr3_aa: ATSRDPGLGDEQF

j_call: TRBJ2-7
clone_size: .
v_call: TRBV6-2/TRBV6-3
cdr3_aa: ASSYSSQAGEQY

j_call: TRBJ2-5
clone_size: many
v_call: TRBV5-1
cdr3_aa: ASSYQGGQETQY

j_call: TRBJ2-1
clone_size: many
v_call: TRBV20-1
cdr3_aa: SARTSGRAKTYNEQF